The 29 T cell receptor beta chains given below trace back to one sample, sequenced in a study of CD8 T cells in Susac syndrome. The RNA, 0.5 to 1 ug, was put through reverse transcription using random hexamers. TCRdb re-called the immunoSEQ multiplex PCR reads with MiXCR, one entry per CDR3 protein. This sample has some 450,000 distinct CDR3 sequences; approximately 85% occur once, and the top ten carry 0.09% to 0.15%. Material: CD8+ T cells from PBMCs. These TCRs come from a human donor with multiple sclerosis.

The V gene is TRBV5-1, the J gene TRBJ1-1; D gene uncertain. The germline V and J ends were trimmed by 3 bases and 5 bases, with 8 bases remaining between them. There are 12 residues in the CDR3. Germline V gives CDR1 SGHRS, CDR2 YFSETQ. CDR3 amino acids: CASSSAGTEAFF. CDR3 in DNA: TGCGCCAGCAGCTCGGCGGGAACTGAAGCTTTCTTT.

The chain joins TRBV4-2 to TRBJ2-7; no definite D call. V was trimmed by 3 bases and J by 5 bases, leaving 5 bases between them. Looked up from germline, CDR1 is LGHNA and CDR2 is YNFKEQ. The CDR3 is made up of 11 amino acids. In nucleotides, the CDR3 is TGTGCCAGCAGCCAGGCCGACGAGCAGTACTTC. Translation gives CASSQADEQYF.

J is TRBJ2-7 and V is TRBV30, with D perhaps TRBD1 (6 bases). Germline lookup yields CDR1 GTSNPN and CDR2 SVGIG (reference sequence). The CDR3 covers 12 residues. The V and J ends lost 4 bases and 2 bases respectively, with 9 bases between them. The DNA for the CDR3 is TGTGCCTGGACCAAGGGGGCCTACGAGCAGTACTTC. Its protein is CAWTKGAYEQYF.

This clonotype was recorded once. CDR3 loop: CASRLAPLTDTIYF. The DNA of the CDR3 is TGTGCCAGCAGACTTGCCCCACTCACGGACACCATATATTTT. This sequence joins TRBV12-3 or TRBV12-4 and TRBJ1-3; no reliable D call. This CDR3 is 14 amino acids long. The germline V and J ends were trimmed by 6 bases and 8 bases, with 17 bases remaining between them.

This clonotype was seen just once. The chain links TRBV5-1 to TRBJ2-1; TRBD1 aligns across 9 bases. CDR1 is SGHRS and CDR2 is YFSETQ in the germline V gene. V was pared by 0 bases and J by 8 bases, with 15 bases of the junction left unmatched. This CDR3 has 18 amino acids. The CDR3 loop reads CASSLASQAGQGFYEQFF. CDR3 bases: TGCGCCAGCAGCTTGGCCTCACAAGCGGGACAGGGTTTCTATGAGCAGTTCTTC. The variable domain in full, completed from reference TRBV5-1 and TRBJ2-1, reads KAGVTQTPRYLIKTRGQQVTLSCSPISGHRSVSWYQQTPGQGLQFLFEYFSETQRNKGNFPGRFSGRQFSNSRSEMNVSTLELGDSALYLCASSLASQAGQGFYEQFFGPGTRLTVL.

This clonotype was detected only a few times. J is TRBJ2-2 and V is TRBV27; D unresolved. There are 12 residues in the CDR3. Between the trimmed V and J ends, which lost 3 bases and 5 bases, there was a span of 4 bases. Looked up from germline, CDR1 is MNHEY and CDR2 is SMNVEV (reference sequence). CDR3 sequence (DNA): TGTGCCAGCAGTTTGATTACCGGGGAGCTGTTTTTT. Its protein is CASSLITGELFF.

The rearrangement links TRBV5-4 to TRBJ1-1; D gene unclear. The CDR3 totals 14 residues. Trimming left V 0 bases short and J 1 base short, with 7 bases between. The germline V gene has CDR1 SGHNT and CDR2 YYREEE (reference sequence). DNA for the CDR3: TGTGCCAGCAGCTTGGGGGTGGAGAACACTGAAGCTTTCTTT. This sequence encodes CASSLGVENTEAFF.

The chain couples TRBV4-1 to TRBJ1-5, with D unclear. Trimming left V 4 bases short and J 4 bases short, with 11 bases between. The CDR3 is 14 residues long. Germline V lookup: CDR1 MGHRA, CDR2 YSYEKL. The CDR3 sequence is CASSPLAGNQPQHF. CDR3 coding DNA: TGCGCCAGCAGCCCCCTGGCGGGGAATCAGCCCCAGCATTTT.

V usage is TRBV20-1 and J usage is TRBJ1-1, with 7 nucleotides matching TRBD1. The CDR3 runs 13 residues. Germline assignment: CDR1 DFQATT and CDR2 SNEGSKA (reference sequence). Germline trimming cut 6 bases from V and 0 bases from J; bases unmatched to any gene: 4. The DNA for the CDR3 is TGCAGTGCCCAGGACAGGATGAACACTGAAGCTTTCTTT. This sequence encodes CSAQDRMNTEAFF.

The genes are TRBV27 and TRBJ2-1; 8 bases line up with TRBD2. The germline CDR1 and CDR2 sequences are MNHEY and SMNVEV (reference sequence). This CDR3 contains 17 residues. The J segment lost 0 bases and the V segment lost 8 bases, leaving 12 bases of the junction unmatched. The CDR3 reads CASLSGGPGNSYNEQFF. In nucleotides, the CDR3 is TGTGCCAGCTTGTCGGGAGGGCCAGGGAACTCCTACAATGAGCAGTTCTTC.

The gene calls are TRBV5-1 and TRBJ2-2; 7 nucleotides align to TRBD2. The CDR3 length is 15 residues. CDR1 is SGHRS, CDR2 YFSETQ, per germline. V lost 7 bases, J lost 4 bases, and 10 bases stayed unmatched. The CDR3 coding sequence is TGCGCCAGCCGCGTTGGACTAGAGAGCACCGGGGAGCTGTTTTTT. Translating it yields CASRVGLESTGELFF. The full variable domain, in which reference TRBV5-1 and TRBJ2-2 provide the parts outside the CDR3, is KAGVTQTPRYLIKTRGQQVTLSCSPISGHRSVSWYQQTPGQGLQFLFEYFSETQRNKGNFPGRFSGRQFSNSRSEMNVSTLELGDSALYLCASRVGLESTGELFFGEGSRLTVL.

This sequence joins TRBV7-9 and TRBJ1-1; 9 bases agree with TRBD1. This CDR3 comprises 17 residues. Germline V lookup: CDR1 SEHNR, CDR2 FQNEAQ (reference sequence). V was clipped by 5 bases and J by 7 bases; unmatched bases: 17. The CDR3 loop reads CASSPINPGQGEDEAFF. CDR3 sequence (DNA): TGTGCCAGCAGCCCGATCAACCCGGGACAGGGTGAGGATGAAGCTTTCTTT.

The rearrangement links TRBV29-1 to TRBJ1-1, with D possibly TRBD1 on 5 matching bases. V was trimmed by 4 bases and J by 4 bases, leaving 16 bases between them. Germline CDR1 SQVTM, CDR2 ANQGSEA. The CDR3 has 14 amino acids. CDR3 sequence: CSVGIMGVSTEAFF. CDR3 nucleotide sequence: TGCAGCGTTGGAATAATGGGGGTCAGCACTGAAGCTTTCTTT.

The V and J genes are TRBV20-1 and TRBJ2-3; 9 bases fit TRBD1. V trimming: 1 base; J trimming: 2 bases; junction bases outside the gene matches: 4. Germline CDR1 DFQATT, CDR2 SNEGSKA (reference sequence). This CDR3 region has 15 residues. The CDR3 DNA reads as TGCAGTGCTAGAGGGACAGGGGATGTCACAGATACGCAGTATTTT. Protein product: CSARGTGDVTDTQYF.

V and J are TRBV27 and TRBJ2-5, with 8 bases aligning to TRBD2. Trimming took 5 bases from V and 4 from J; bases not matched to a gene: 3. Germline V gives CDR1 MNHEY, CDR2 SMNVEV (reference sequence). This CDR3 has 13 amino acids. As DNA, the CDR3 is TGTGCCAGCAGTCACACTAGCGGAGAGACCCAGTACTTC. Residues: CASSHTSGETQYF.

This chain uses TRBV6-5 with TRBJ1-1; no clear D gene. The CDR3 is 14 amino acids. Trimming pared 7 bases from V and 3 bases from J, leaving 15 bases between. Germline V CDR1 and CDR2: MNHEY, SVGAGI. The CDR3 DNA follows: TGTGCCAGCACTCCTAGCCGGGTGGACACTGAAGCTTTCTTT. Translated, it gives CASTPSRVDTEAFF.

The chain's CDR3 is CATSGPRMGDYEQYF. In DNA, the CDR3 is TGTGCCACCAGTGGTCCAAGGATGGGGGACTACGAGCAGTACTTC. This chain links TRBV24-1 with TRBJ2-7; D may match TRBD1 or TRBD2 (5 bases each). Trimming stripped 5 bases from V and 3 bases from J, with 16 bases between. The CDR3 runs 15 residues. Germline assignment: CDR1 KGHDR and CDR2 SFDVKD.

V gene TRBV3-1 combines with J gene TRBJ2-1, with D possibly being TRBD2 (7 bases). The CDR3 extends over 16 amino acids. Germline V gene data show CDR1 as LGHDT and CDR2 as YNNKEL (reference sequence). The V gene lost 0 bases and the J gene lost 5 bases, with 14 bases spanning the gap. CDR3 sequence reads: CASSQEHGGPDNEQFF. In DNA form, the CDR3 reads TGTGCCAGCAGCCAAGAACACGGGGGGCCGGACAATGAGCAGTTCTTC.

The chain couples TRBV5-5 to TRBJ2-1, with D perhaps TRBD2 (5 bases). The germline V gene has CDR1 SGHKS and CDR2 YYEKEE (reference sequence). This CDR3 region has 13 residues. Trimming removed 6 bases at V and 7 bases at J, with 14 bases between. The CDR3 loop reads CASIGVGVNEQFF. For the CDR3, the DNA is TGTGCCAGCATCGGGGTAGGTGTGAATGAGCAGTTCTTC. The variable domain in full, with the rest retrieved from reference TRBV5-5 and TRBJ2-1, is DAGVTQSPTHLIKTRGQQVTLRCSPISGHKSVSWYQQVLGQGPQFIFQYYEKEERGRGNFPDRFSARQFPNYSSELNVNALLLGDSALYLCASIGVGVNEQFFGPGTRLTVL.

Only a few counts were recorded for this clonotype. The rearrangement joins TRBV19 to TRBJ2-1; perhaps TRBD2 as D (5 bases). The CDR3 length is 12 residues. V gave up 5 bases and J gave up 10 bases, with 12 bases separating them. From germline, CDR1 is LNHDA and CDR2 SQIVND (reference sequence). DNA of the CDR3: TGTGCCAGTAGTCCTCGCGGGCTAGAGCAGTTCTTC. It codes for CASSPRGLEQFF.

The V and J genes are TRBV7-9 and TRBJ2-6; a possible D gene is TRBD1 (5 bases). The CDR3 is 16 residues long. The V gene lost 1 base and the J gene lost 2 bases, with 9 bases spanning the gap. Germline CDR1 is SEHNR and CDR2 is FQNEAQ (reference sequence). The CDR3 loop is CASSLDRGAGANVLTF. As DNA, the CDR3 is TGTGCCAGCAGCTTAGATAGGGGCGCTGGGGCCAACGTCCTGACTTTC. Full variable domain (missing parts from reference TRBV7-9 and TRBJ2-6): DTGVSQNPRHKITKRGQNVTFRCDPISEHNRLYWYRQTLGQGPEFLTYFQNEAQLEKSRLLSDRFSAERPKGSFSTLEIQRTEQGDSAMYLCASSLDRGAGANVLTFGAGSRLTVL.

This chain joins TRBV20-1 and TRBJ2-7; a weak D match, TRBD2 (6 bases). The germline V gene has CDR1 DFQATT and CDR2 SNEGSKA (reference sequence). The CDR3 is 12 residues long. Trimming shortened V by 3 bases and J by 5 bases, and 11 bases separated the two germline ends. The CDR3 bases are TGCAGTGCTAGGGGGCGGGGACACGAGCAGTACTTC. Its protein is CSARGRGHEQYF.

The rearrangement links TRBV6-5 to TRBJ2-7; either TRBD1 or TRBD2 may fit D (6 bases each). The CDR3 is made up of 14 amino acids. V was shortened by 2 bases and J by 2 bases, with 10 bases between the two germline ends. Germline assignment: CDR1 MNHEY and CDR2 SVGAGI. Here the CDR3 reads CASSYGGTTYEQYF. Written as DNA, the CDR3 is TGTGCCAGCAGTTACGGGGGGACAACCTACGAGCAGTACTTC.

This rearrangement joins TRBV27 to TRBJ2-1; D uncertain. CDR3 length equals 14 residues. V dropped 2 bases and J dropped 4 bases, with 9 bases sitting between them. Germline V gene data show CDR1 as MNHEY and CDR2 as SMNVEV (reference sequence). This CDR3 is CASSLGSGYNEQFF. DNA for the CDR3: TGTGCCAGCAGTTTAGGATCCGGGTACAATGAGCAGTTCTTC.

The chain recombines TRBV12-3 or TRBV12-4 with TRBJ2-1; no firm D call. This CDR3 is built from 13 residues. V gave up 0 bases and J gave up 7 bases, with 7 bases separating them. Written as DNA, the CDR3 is TGTGCCAGCAGTTTAGCTAGGGTAAATGAGCAGTTCTTC. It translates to CASSLARVNEQFF.

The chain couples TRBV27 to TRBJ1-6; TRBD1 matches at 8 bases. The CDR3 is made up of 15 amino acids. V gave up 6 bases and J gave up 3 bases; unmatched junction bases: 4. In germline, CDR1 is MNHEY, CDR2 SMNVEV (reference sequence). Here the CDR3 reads CASSPDRVYNSPLHF. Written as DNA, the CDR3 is TGTGCCAGCAGCCCGGACAGGGTCTATAATTCACCCCTCCACTTT.

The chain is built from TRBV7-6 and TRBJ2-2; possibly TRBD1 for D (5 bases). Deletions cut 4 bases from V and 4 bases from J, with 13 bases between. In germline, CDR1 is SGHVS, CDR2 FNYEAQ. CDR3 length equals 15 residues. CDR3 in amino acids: CASSSTATSTGELFF. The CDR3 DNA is TGTGCCAGCAGCTCGACAGCCACGAGCACCGGGGAGCTGTTTTTT.

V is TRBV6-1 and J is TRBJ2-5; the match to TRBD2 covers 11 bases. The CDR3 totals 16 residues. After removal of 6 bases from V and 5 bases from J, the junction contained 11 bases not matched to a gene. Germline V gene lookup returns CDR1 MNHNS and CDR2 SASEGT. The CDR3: CASSLGLAGWGETQYF. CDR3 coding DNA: TGTGCCAGCAGCCTAGGACTAGCGGGCTGGGGGGAGACCCAGTACTTC.

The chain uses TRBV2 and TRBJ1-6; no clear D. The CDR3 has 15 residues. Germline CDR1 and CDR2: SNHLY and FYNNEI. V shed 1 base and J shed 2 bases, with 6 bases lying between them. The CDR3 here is CASSEELPYNSPLHF. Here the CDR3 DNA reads TGTGCCAGCAGTGAAGAGCTCCCCTATAATTCACCCCTCCACTTT.